This T cell receptor (beta chain) was sequenced in a study of blood T cell repertoires in COVID-19. In the study overall: Samples came from the United States, Italy and Spain, spanning acute and convalescent COVID-19.

Patients from Seattle were sampled longitudinally, starting during active infection. The assay was immunoSEQ multiplex PCR, and TCRdb's table has in-frame clones only and misses some. Among about 530,000 clones listed, roughly 89% were seen once. The CDR3 is 15 amino acids. V was shortened by 6 bases and J by 7 bases, with 19 bases between the two germline ends. The germline V gene has CDR1 LNHDA and CDR2 SQIVND (reference sequence). The specimen was peripheral blood. The gene calls are TRBV19 and TRBJ1-5; the D gene is possibly TRBD1 (5 bases). The TCR originated in a woman in her 50s with COVID-19, enrolled during active disease. The CDR3 sequence: CASRMFDSPPQPQHF. In DNA form, the CDR3 reads TGTGCCAGTAGGATGTTTGACAGTCCGCCCCAGCCCCAGCATTTT. Filled out from reference TRBV19 and TRBJ1-5, the complete variable domain reads DGGITQSPKYLFRKEGQNVTLSCEQNLNHDAMYWYRQDPGQGLRLIYYSQIVNDFQKGDIAEGYSVSREKKESFPLTVTSAQKNPTAFYLCASRMFDSPPQPQHFGDGTRLSIL.